Shown below are 31 T cell receptor beta chains from a single sample sequenced in a study of human T cells and chemical hapten exposure. The time point is: pre-sensitization, week 0. Described treatment: therapeutic diphenylcyclopropenone sensitization with weekly scalp DPC. One entry per CDR3 protein results from TCRdb running MiXCR on the RACE reads. The repertoire holds roughly 380,000 distinct CDR3 sequences, 5.1% seen once, with around 2.6% in the top ten. The material was whole blood, obtained in connection with sensitization to the hapten diphenylcyclopropenone (DPC). The receptor set was obtained from a woman aged 50 to 60 with alopecia areata. Some clones in this sample may be carry-over from other donors' samples.

The chain is built from TRBV7-6 and TRBJ2-7; 9 nucleotides match TRBD1. The germline V gene encodes CDR1 SGHVS and CDR2 FNYEAQ. J lost 5 bases, V lost 5 bases, and 4 bases had no gene match. The CDR3 is 13 amino acids. DNA for the CDR3: TGTGCCAGCAGCACCCGACAGGGGGACGAGCAGTACTTC. Protein: CASSTRQGDEQYF.

Note on this clonotype: A much more abundant neighbour one base away suggests this may be a read error. CDR3 sequence (DNA): TGCGCCAGCAGCTTGGACGCAACCAAAAACATTCAGTACTTC. This gives the protein CASSLDATKNIQYF. The rearrangement uses TRBV5-1 and TRBJ2-4; no reliable D call. The CDR3 extends over 14 amino acids. Germline V gene lookup returns CDR1 SGHRS and CDR2 YFSETQ. V shed 0 bases and J shed 2 bases, with 6 bases lying between them.

This clonotype was observed many times. The J gene is TRBJ2-2, the V gene TRBV25-1, with a tentative D call TRBD2 (7 bases). The V gene's germline CDR1 is MGHDK and CDR2 SYGVNS. This CDR3 contains 16 residues. With 5 bases removed from V and 7 bases from J, the gap between germline ends came to 20 bases. This CDR3 reads CASSIRGATRSGELFF. The CDR3 nucleotides read TGTGCCAGCAGTATTCGGGGGGCAACGCGGAGCGGGGAGCTGTTTTTT. Complete variable domain (other parts from reference TRBV25-1 and TRBJ2-2): EADIYQTPRYLVIGTGKKITLECSQTMGHDKMYWYQQDPGMELHLIHYSYGVNSTEKGDLSSESTVSRIRTEHFPLTLESARPSHTSQYLCASSIRGATRSGELFFGEGSRLTVL.

There are a few counts of this clonotype. The V gene is TRBV5-1, the J gene TRBJ1-1; unclear D gene. This CDR3 has 14 residues. The germline V and J ends were trimmed by 0 bases and 5 bases, with 11 bases remaining between them. From germline, CDR1 is SGHRS and CDR2 YFSETQ. The CDR3 reads CASSLDLSSTEAFF. Here the CDR3 DNA reads TGCGCCAGCAGCTTGGACCTCTCGAGTACTGAAGCTTTCTTT.

This clonotype has a count of ten or more. In nucleotides, the CDR3 is TGTGCCAGCAGCGTAGGCGGACGGACGAACACCGGGGAGCTGTTTTTT. Amino acids: CASSVGGRTNTGELFF. The genes are TRBV9 and TRBJ2-2; D uncertain. Germline assignment: CDR1 SGDLS and CDR2 YYNGEE. CDR3 size: 16 residues. The V and J ends lost 0 bases and 0 bases respectively, with 9 bases between them.

This clonotype was counted a few times. The chain recombines TRBV3-1 with TRBJ2-5, with 8 bases matching TRBD2. The length of the CDR3 is 18 residues. J was trimmed by 7 bases and V by 0 bases; bases with no gene match: 16. The germline gives CDR1 LGHDT, CDR2 YNNKEL (reference sequence). CDR3 nucleotides: TGTGCCAGCAGCCAAGATTTTAGAGCGGGGGACCCACTTAGGACCCAGTACTTC. It is translated as CASSQDFRAGDPLRTQYF.

This clonotype showed up many times. This chain joins TRBV4-2 and TRBJ2-7, with 9 bases identical to TRBD1. This CDR3 has 14 residues. Germline V CDR1 and CDR2: LGHNA, YNFKEQ. The ends lost 3 bases at V and 3 bases at J; junction bases unmatched: 3. In DNA form, the CDR3 reads TGTGCCAGCAGCCAGGGACAGGGAAACTACGAGCAGTACTTC. Protein: CASSQGQGNYEQYF.

This clonotype was seen once. The chain is built from TRBV19 and TRBJ1-2; D might be TRBD1 (6 bases). Germline loops: CDR1 LNHDA, CDR2 SQIVND (reference sequence). The CDR3 extends over 15 amino acids. V was clipped by 7 bases and J by 4 bases, with 19 bases between them. CDR3 bases: TGTGCCAGTACCCTTTCACGAACAGGGCTCTATGGCTACACCTTC. As protein: CASTLSRTGLYGYTF. The whole variable domain, remainder taken from reference TRBV19 and TRBJ1-2, is DGGITQSPKYLFRKEGQNVTLSCEQNLNHDAMYWYRQDPGQGLRLIYYSQIVNDFQKGDIAEGYSVSREKKESFPLTVTSAQKNPTAFYLCASTLSRTGLYGYTFGSGTRLTVV.

This clonotype was picked up a small number of times. The V call is TRBV20-1, the J call TRBJ2-5; tentative D call: TRBD1 (6 bases). V dropped 6 bases and J dropped 2 bases, with 16 bases sitting between them. The germline gives CDR1 DFQATT, CDR2 SNEGSKA (reference sequence). The CDR3 loop spans 14 amino acids. CDR3 loop: CSASTGIMQETQYF. The CDR3 DNA reads as TGCAGTGCCTCTACAGGGATTATGCAAGAGACCCAGTACTTC.

This clonotype has a count of ten or more. This chain uses TRBV27 with TRBJ2-1, with D perhaps TRBD1 or TRBD2 (6 bases each). With 5 bases removed from V and 4 bases from J, the gap between germline ends came to 9 bases. Germline loops: CDR1 MNHEY, CDR2 SMNVEV (reference sequence). The CDR3 runs 13 residues. This CDR3 is CASSTGRYNEQFF. The CDR3 DNA sequence: TGTGCCAGCAGTACAGGGAGGTACAATGAGCAGTTCTTC.

This clonotype came up a few times. The rearrangement joins TRBV29-1 to TRBJ2-7; TRBD2 aligns across 13 bases. This CDR3 spans 14 amino acids. CDR1 SQVTM and CDR2 ANQGSEA come from the germline V gene. The junction had 4 bases not matched to a gene; V was cut back by 6 bases and J by 2 bases. CDR3 sequence: CSVVGLAGAYEQYF. The CDR3 region has the DNA TGCAGCGTCGTCGGACTAGCGGGGGCCTACGAGCAGTACTTC.

The chain is built from TRBV28 and TRBJ1-2, with 9 positions matching TRBD1. CDR3 length: 15 amino acids. Trimming cost V 5 bases and J 8 bases; bases outside gene matches: 12. The germline CDR1 and CDR2 sequences are MDHEN and SYDVKM. The chain's CDR3 is CASSPTEQGATGYTF. The CDR3 coding sequence is TGTGCCAGCAGTCCCACAGAACAGGGGGCGACGGGCTACACCTTC.

This clonotype was detected ten times or more. The chain employs TRBV7-9 and TRBJ2-7; 11 bases map to TRBD2. Per the germline V gene, CDR1 is SEHNR and CDR2 is FQNEAQ (reference sequence). This CDR3 spans 15 amino acids. Trimming at V came to 3 bases and at J to 4 bases, leaving 5 bases not matched to a gene. For the CDR3, the DNA is TGTGCCAGCAGCTTGATAGCGGGAGGGGTTTACGAGCAGTACTTC. Its protein product is CASSLIAGGVYEQYF.

The chain carries TRBV3-1 and TRBJ2-4, with 9 bases lining up with TRBD2. The CDR3 runs to 16 residues. Looked up from germline, CDR1 is LGHDT and CDR2 is YNNKEL (reference sequence). With 0 bases clipped from V and 6 bases from J, the junction kept 6 bases outside the gene matches. The CDR3 DNA reads as TGTGCCAGCAGCCAAGATGGGTCTAGCGGGGTAAACATTCAGTACTTC. It is translated as CASSQDGSSGVNIQYF.

Many counts were recorded for this clonotype. The chain employs TRBV6-2 or TRBV6-3 and TRBJ1-2; unclear D gene. Trimming cost V 7 bases and J 1 base, with 13 bases left between them. Germline lookup yields CDR1 MNHEY and CDR2 SVGEGT. This CDR3 region has 14 residues. CDR3 in amino acids: CASTPDGYNYGYTF. CDR3 nucleotides: TGTGCCAGCACTCCGGACGGATATAACTATGGCTACACCTTC.

Ten or more counts support this clonotype. The chain recombines TRBV4-1 with TRBJ2-3; TRBD1 is a possible D gene (6 bases). The germline CDR1 and CDR2 sequences are MGHRA and YSYEKL. The ends were cut back, 2 bases at V and 0 bases at J, with 12 bases in the middle. The CDR3 spans 16 residues. Written as DNA, the CDR3 is TGCGCCAGCAGCCAAACCCCCGGACAGAGCACAGATACGCAGTATTTT. Protein sequence: CASSQTPGQSTDTQYF.

This clonotype showed up just a few times. This chain joins TRBV3-1 and TRBJ2-6; either TRBD1 or TRBD2 may supply D (5 bases each). This CDR3 region has 19 residues. Germline CDR1 and CDR2: LGHDT and YNNKEL (reference sequence). Trimming stripped 3 bases from V and 4 bases from J, with 22 bases between. The DNA for the CDR3 is TGTGCCAGCAGCCAGGGACGGACCGTCGTTGGCTCCGGGGCCAACGTCCTGACTTTC. This gives the protein CASSQGRTVVGSGANVLTF.

This clonotype was seen a few times. The rearrangement joins TRBV6-2 or TRBV6-3 to TRBJ2-1, with TRBD2 matching 11 bases. The CDR3 runs 21 residues. Germline V lookup: CDR1 MNHEY, CDR2 SVGEGT. After removal of 6 bases from V and 0 bases from J, the junction contained 19 bases not matched to a gene. The CDR3, as DNA: TGTGCCAGCAGGGAGACCCTCCCGGGACTAGCGGCTCAGAGCTCCTACAATGAGCAGTTCTTC. Its translation is CASRETLPGLAAQSSYNEQFF.

V gene TRBV7-9 combines with J gene TRBJ1-2; D remains ambiguous. There are 14 residues in the CDR3. Germline V gene sequence: CDR1 SEHNR, CDR2 FQNEAQ (reference sequence). Between the trimmed V and J ends, which lost 1 base and 2 bases, there was a span of 8 bases. CDR3 sequence: CASSLVTENYGYTF. CDR3 coding DNA: TGTGCCAGCAGCTTAGTAACGGAAAACTATGGCTACACCTTC.

This clonotype was detected many times. This chain links TRBV14 with TRBJ2-1; TRBD1 or TRBD2 may be the D gene (5 bases each). V lost 3 bases and J 2 bases, leaving 11 bases between the germline ends. Germline values: CDR1 SGHDN, CDR2 FVKESK. The CDR3 is made up of 15 amino acids. CDR3 amino acids: CASSHRGGTYNEQFF. DNA for the CDR3: TGTGCCAGCAGCCACCGGGGCGGAACCTACAATGAGCAGTTCTTC.

The chain recombines TRBV27 with TRBJ1-4; 8 bases match TRBD1. Unmatched junction bases numbered 2, after V lost 4 bases and J lost 7 bases. Germline lookup yields CDR1 MNHEY and CDR2 SMNVEV (reference sequence). The length of the CDR3 is 13 residues. Written as DNA, the CDR3 is TGTGCCAGCAGTTACAGGGGGGTTGAAAAACTGTTTTTT. Its translation is CASSYRGVEKLFF.

This clonotype was observed a handful of times. The chain employs TRBV4-2 and TRBJ2-1; D is undetermined. Germline CDR1 reads LGHNA; CDR2 reads YNFKEQ. V lost 0 bases, J lost 0 bases, and 9 bases lay in between. This CDR3 has 16 residues. The CDR3 protein is CASSQDRELSYNEQFF. CDR3 sequence (DNA): TGTGCCAGCAGCCAAGATAGGGAACTCTCCTACAATGAGCAGTTCTTC.

The chain has TRBV27 and TRBJ1-2; 8 bases align to TRBD1. This CDR3 spans 14 amino acids. Germline CDR1 reads MNHEY; CDR2 reads SMNVEV (reference sequence). Unmatched junction bases numbered 6, after V lost 5 bases and J lost 4 bases. DNA for the CDR3: TGTGCCAGCAGTCCGGGACAGGCCGTCTATGGCTACACCTTC. Translation: CASSPGQAVYGYTF.

In this sample, this clonotype turned up a few times. The rearrangement uses TRBV28 and TRBJ1-5; TRBD1 is a possible D gene (5 bases). Germline V gives CDR1 MDHEN, CDR2 SYDVKM. Trimming took 5 bases from V and 10 from J, leaving 9 bases between them. This CDR3 comprises 11 residues. The CDR3 sequence is CASSMTDPQHF. The CDR3 DNA reads as TGTGCCAGCAGTATGACAGATCCCCAGCATTTT.

This clonotype was seen more than once but under ten times. The chain carries TRBV27 and TRBJ2-3; 10 bases agree with TRBD2. The CDR3 covers 15 residues. Per the germline V gene, CDR1 is MNHEY and CDR2 is SMNVEV (reference sequence). Trimming took 3 bases from V and 4 from J; bases not matched to a gene: 4. The CDR3 sequence is CASSLERGGSDTQYF. CDR3 sequence (DNA): TGTGCCAGCAGTTTGGAGCGGGGGGGATCAGATACGCAGTATTTT.

This clonotype was counted ten times or more. This chain links TRBV20-1 with TRBJ2-5, with no clear D. The V and J ends lost 2 bases and 5 bases respectively, with 6 bases between them. The CDR3 is made up of 11 amino acids. The V gene's germline CDR1 is DFQATT and CDR2 SNEGSKA (reference sequence). The CDR3 nucleotides read TGCAGTGCTAGACTAGTGGAGACCCAGTACTTC. Translated, it gives CSARLVETQYF.

This clonotype was seen a few times. CDR3 loop: CASILDRDSNQPQHF. The CDR3 bases are TGTGCCAGCATTCTAGACAGGGATAGCAATCAGCCCCAGCATTTT. The chain combines TRBV6-1 with TRBJ1-5; 7 positions agree with TRBD1. V was clipped by 7 bases and J by 0 bases; unmatched bases: 6. CDR3 size: 15 residues. Per germline, CDR1 MNHNS and CDR2 SASEGT.

This clonotype was observed many times. This chain uses TRBV5-1 with TRBJ1-1; D is possibly TRBD1 (5 bases). Trimming removed 0 bases at V and 6 bases at J, with 9 bases between. Germline V gene data show CDR1 as SGHRS and CDR2 as YFSETQ. The CDR3 spans 13 residues. For the CDR3, the DNA is TGCGCCAGCAGCTTGGGGGGCGTTGCTGAAGCTTTCTTT. Translation: CASSLGGVAEAFF.

The chain uses TRBV2 and TRBJ1-5; 9 bases line up with TRBD1. V gave up 1 base and J gave up 16 bases; unmatched junction bases: 5. The germline V gene encodes CDR1 SNHLY and CDR2 FYNNEI. The CDR3 totals 12 residues. CDR3 amino acids: CASSEGTGDCHF. CDR3 DNA sequence: TGTGCCAGCAGTGAAGGGACAGGGGATTGCCATTTT.

The V gene is TRBV6-6, the J gene TRBJ2-1; 11 nucleotides match TRBD2. The CDR3 loop spans 16 amino acids. Looked up from germline, CDR1 is MNHNY and CDR2 is SVGAGI (reference sequence). V trimming: 8 bases; J trimming: 2 bases; junction bases outside the gene matches: 8. The CDR3 region is CASGTLAGGTYNEQFF. The CDR3 DNA reads as TGTGCCAGCGGAACGCTAGCGGGGGGTACCTACAATGAGCAGTTCTTC.

This clonotype has ten or more counts. The gene calls are TRBV18 and TRBJ2-4; TRBD2 might be the D (5 bases). The CDR3 spans 17 residues. Trimming removed 2 bases at V and 8 bases at J, with 22 bases between. The germline V gene has CDR1 KGHSH and CDR2 LQKENI. CDR3 region: CASSPWGMGSPEDIQYF. The CDR3 bases are TGTGCCAGCTCACCATGGGGAATGGGGAGCCCCGAGGACATTCAGTACTTC.